The 3 T cell receptor beta chains below come from one sample, sequenced in a study of blood T cells in healthy people across ages. A sample-barcoded 5' primer and a J-beta primer mix were used in a second PCR of roughly 6 to 11 cycles. TCRdb reanalysed the 5' RACE reads using MiXCR and keeps one entry per CDR3 protein. The sample lists about 800,000 distinct CDR3 sequences; approximately 25% were seen once. This same sample was also part of a study on T cells of mothers and their children.

The specimen was blood. Receptor source: a boy aged 5 to 17 in good health.

This clonotype has just a few counts. The gene calls are TRBV12-3 or TRBV12-4 and TRBJ2-5, with D possibly being TRBD1 (6 bases). V lost 4 bases and J lost 7, with 22 bases in between. The CDR3 contains 16 residues. The CDR3 loop is CASSSTRPGHLGTQYF. In DNA form, the CDR3 reads TGTGCCAGCAGTTCAACTAGACCGGGACACCTAGGGACCCAGTACTTC.

This clonotype has a handful of counts. This chain links TRBV4-1 with TRBJ2-1, with D uncertain. With 1 base removed from V and 0 bases from J, the gap between germline ends came to 7 bases. The CDR3 covers 15 residues. Germline V gives CDR1 MGHRA, CDR2 YSYEKL. Written as DNA, the CDR3 is TGCGCCAGCAGCCAAGGCGCGGTCTCCTACAATGAGCAGTTCTTC. This encodes CASSQGAVSYNEQFF.

J is TRBJ2-2 and V is TRBV3-1; 8 bases are a match to TRBD2. The CDR3 sequence is 18 residues long. Germline V CDR1 and CDR2: LGHDT, YNNKEL (reference sequence). Trimming cost V 4 bases and J 1 base; bases outside gene matches: 11. DNA for the CDR3: TGTGCCAGCAGCCCTATCCTGTCTAGCGGGTGGAACACCGGGGAGCTGTTTTTT. Translating gives CASSPILSSGWNTGELFF. The entire variable domain, with the rest obtained from reference TRBV3-1 and TRBJ2-2, is as follows: DTAVSQTPKYLVTQMGNDKSIKCEQNLGHDTMYWYKQDSKKFLKIMFSYNNKELIINETVPNRFSPKSPDKAHLNLHINSLELGDSAVYFCASSPILSSGWNTGELFFGEGSRLTVL.